The clone carrying this TCR beta chain was detected ten times or more. Its antigen is currently unknown. The data are from a study of T cell repertoires in cytomegalovirus infection. Study-level information: Signatures in public TCR beta sequences pointed to both CMV infection and matching HLA type.

Overall study findings and caveats: CMV-specific TCR beta clonotypes restricted by HLA-C were the ones dominating the ex vivo response. CMV carriers with the relevant HLA were identified by cumulative public TCR beta family frequency.

Each CDR3 protein gets one entry after TCRdb re-called the reads with MiXCR. This table holds 200,000 to 300,000 distinct CDR3 sequences, approximately 10% found once. Sequencing input: PBMCs. This receptor was obtained from a human donor in good health (CMV status not recorded). Some clones in this sample may be carry-over from other donors' samples.

CDR3 in DNA: TGTGCCAGCAGCCCCCGGGCGGGGGGGCCTGGAACGCAGTATTTT. Amino acids: CASSPRAGGPGTQYF. This chain uses TRBV7-2 with TRBJ2-3; 9 nucleotides align to TRBD2. CDR1 is SGHTA and CDR2 is FQGNSA in the germline V gene. Unmatched junction bases numbered 12, after V lost 5 bases and J lost 9 bases. The CDR3 consists of 15 residues.